Below, 30 T cell receptor beta chains from the same sample are listed, as sequenced in a study of shared clonotypes between healthy human individuals. Clones were sequenced by immunoSEQ multiplex PCR, and TCRdb holds only the in-frame ones, with some missing. The sample records 650,000 to 750,000 clones, around 72% being singletons. Source material: memory CD4+ T cells sorted from blood. Subset denoted: CD45RA-negative fraction. These receptors were taken from a woman in her thirties in good health.

This sequence joins TRBV7-8 and TRBJ1-2, with 7 positions matching TRBD1. V shed 5 bases, J shed 6 bases, and the junction held 12 bases outside the gene matches. This CDR3 contains 15 residues. Germline CDR1 and CDR2: SGHVS and FQNEAQ. In nucleotides, the CDR3 is TGTGCCAGCAGCCCCCTCCGAGCAGGGGGTGATGGCTACACCTTC. Amino acids: CASSPLRAGGDGYTF.

This clone occurred a few times. The CDR3 loop reads CASSNYGGGGYEQYF. CDR3 coding DNA: TGTGCCAGCAGTAATTATGGAGGGGGCGGGTACGAGCAGTACTTC. The V gene is TRBV27, the J gene TRBJ2-7; a possible D gene is TRBD1 (7 bases). V was cut by 5 bases and J by 4 bases, with 18 bases left in between. CDR3 length: 15 residues. Germline lookup yields CDR1 MNHEY and CDR2 SMNVEV (reference sequence).

The chain carries TRBV19 and TRBJ2-7, with 9 bases identical to TRBD1. Germline CDR1 LNHDA, CDR2 SQIVND (reference sequence). This CDR3 contains 15 residues. V lost 2 bases to trimming and J lost 6 bases; unmatched junction nucleotides: 8. CDR3 DNA: TGTGCCAGTAGTATAAACCGGGACAGGGCGACCGAGCAGTACTTC. Amino acid sequence: CASSINRDRATEQYF.

J is TRBJ2-7 and V is TRBV19, with D perhaps assigned TRBD1 or TRBD2 (5 bases each). Between the trimmed V and J ends, which lost 3 bases and 4 bases, there was a span of 7 bases. This CDR3 comprises 12 residues. The germline V gene encodes CDR1 LNHDA and CDR2 SQIVND (reference sequence). The CDR3 bases are TGTGCCAGTAGTATCTGGGGGTACGAGCAGTACTTC. Amino acids: CASSIWGYEQYF.

The chain employs TRBV19 and TRBJ2-3; the D gene is possibly TRBD2 (6 bases). This CDR3 has 16 amino acids. V was pared by 6 bases and J by 2 bases, with 18 bases between. Germline CDR1 is LNHDA and CDR2 is SQIVND (reference sequence). DNA for the CDR3: TGTGCCAGTAGCCAGACGCCGGGACTGTACACAGATACGCAGTATTTT. As protein: CASSQTPGLYTDTQYF.

The V call is TRBV10-3, the J call TRBJ1-2; tentative D call: TRBD1 (5 bases). In germline, CDR1 is ENHRY, CDR2 SYGVKD. Trimming shortened V by 2 bases and J by 7 bases, and 11 bases separated the two germline ends. The CDR3 runs to 13 residues. This CDR3 reads CAISEGGVVGYTF. The CDR3 DNA follows: TGTGCCATCAGTGAGGGGGGAGTCGTTGGCTACACCTTC.

The V call is TRBV5-1, the J call TRBJ1-5, with TRBD1 matching over 8 bases. There are 14 residues in the CDR3. After removal of 4 bases from V and 9 bases from J, the junction contained 9 bases not matched to a gene. Per the germline V gene, CDR1 is SGHRS and CDR2 is YFSETQ. The chain's CDR3 is CASSPDRGPGPQHF. CDR3 nucleotides: TGCGCCAGCAGCCCCGACAGGGGCCCAGGGCCCCAGCATTTT.

The rearrangement uses TRBV30 and TRBJ2-5; a weak D match, TRBD1 (5 bases). This CDR3 comprises 12 residues. The V gene lost 2 bases and the J gene lost 3 bases, with 7 bases spanning the gap. Germline assignment: CDR1 GTSNPN and CDR2 SVGIG (reference sequence). The CDR3 DNA is TGTGCCTGGAGTCCAGGGAAAGAGACCCAGTACTTC. This gives the protein CAWSPGKETQYF.

There are a few counts of this clone. V usage is TRBV5-1 and J usage is TRBJ1-2; D call uncertain. Germline V gene lookup returns CDR1 SGHRS and CDR2 YFSETQ. The CDR3 runs 13 residues. With 4 bases removed from V and 3 bases from J, the gap between germline ends came to 10 bases. The DNA for the CDR3 is TGCGCCAGCAGCCCTACTGACTACTATGGCTACACCTTC. This encodes CASSPTDYYGYTF.

The V gene is TRBV18, the J gene TRBJ1-5; unclear D gene. CDR3 length: 15 amino acids. The V end was cut by 4 bases, the J end by 4 bases, with 14 bases between. The V gene's germline CDR1 is KGHSH and CDR2 LQKENI. The CDR3 is CASSRRTGANQPQHF. The CDR3 nucleotides read TGTGCCAGCTCACGACGAACGGGAGCGAATCAGCCCCAGCATTTT.

The chain employs TRBV7-8 and TRBJ2-5; no clear D. This CDR3 has 13 amino acids. CDR1 is SGHVS, CDR2 FQNEAQ, per germline. Trimming left V 5 bases short and J 2 bases short, with 9 bases between. The CDR3: CASSTRLQETQYF. CDR3 in DNA: TGTGCCAGCAGCACTCGCCTTCAAGAGACCCAGTACTTC.

This clone was seen repeatedly, ten times or more. CDR3 in amino acids: CSVSQGATYEQYF. CDR3 nucleotides: TGCAGCGTCTCACAGGGGGCCACCTACGAGCAGTACTTC. V is TRBV29-1 and J is TRBJ2-7; 9 bases agree with TRBD1. The J segment lost 2 bases and the V segment lost 6 bases, leaving 5 bases of the junction unmatched. The CDR3 consists of 13 residues. Germline values: CDR1 SQVTM, CDR2 ANQGSEA.

The rearrangement links TRBV19 to TRBJ1-2, with 9 bases fitting TRBD1. The CDR3 spans 14 residues. The J segment lost 2 bases and the V segment lost 6 bases, leaving 4 bases of the junction unmatched. Germline CDR1 reads LNHDA; CDR2 reads SQIVND (reference sequence). CDR3 DNA sequence: TGTGCCAGTAGGGGACAGGGCTGGAACTATGGCTACACCTTC. Translating it yields CASRGQGWNYGYTF.

The chain links TRBV19 to TRBJ1-2; D might be TRBD1 (6 bases). Trimming stripped 7 bases from V and 9 bases from J, with 21 bases between. Germline V gene sequence: CDR1 LNHDA, CDR2 SQIVND (reference sequence). CDR3 length equals 14 residues. CDR3 DNA: TGTGCCAGTACCGGAGGAGGGGGTCGAGGGAGCTACACCTTC. This sequence encodes CASTGGGGRGSYTF.

The chain couples TRBV6-5 to TRBJ2-2, with D tentatively TRBD2 (6 bases). The CDR3 spans 14 residues. From germline, CDR1 is MNHEY and CDR2 SVGAGI. V was pared by 5 bases and J by 3 bases, with 10 bases between. The chain's CDR3 is CASSHGSDTGELFF. CDR3 nucleotides: TGTGCCAGCAGTCACGGGAGTGACACCGGGGAGCTGTTTTTT.

V usage is TRBV28 and J usage is TRBJ2-7, with 8 bases fitting TRBD1. The trim removed 4 bases at V and 6 bases at J, leaving 8 bases unmatched. CDR1 MDHEN and CDR2 SYDVKM come from the germline V gene. There are 14 residues in the CDR3. The CDR3 bases are TGTGCCAGCAGTTCTTTGGACAGGGCGGCCGAGCAGTACTTC. Its translation is CASSSLDRAAEQYF. The variable domain in full, with the rest retrieved from reference TRBV28 and TRBJ2-7, is DVKVTQSSRYLVKRTGEKVFLECVQDMDHENMFWYRQDPGLGLRLIYFSYDVKMKEKGDIPEGYSVSREKKERFSLILESASTNQTSMYLCASSSLDRAAEQYFGPGTRLTVT.

This chain uses TRBV5-1 with TRBJ2-1; the D is unclear. The V and J ends lost 1 base and 8 bases respectively, with 13 bases between them. The CDR3 covers 14 residues. Germline V gives CDR1 SGHRS, CDR2 YFSETQ. The CDR3, as DNA: TGCGCCAGCAGCTTGCGTGTTCCAGTGGATGAGCAGTTCTTC. It yields the protein CASSLRVPVDEQFF.

The V gene is TRBV6-5, the J gene TRBJ2-5; TRBD2 agrees at 10 bases. The length of the CDR3 is 15 residues. Losses at the gene ends were 4 bases for V and 4 bases for J; bases not matched to a gene: 6. Germline V gives CDR1 MNHEY, CDR2 SVGAGI. The CDR3 region has the DNA TGTGCCAGCAGTTCCGGACTAGCGGATAGAGAGACCCAGTACTTC. Amino acid sequence: CASSSGLADRETQYF.

The J gene is TRBJ2-2, the V gene TRBV5-4; 8 bases are a match to TRBD2. The CDR3 runs 16 residues. CDR1 and CDR2 (germline): SGHNT, YYREEE (reference sequence). Trimming at V came to 4 bases and at J to 4 bases, leaving 9 bases not matched to a gene. CDR3 coding DNA: TGTGCCAGCAGCCCTGAGGGGACTAGGTCCACCGGGGAGCTGTTTTTT. As protein: CASSPEGTRSTGELFF.

The V call is TRBV11-2, the J call TRBJ2-5, with 9 bases identical to TRBD1. The CDR3 covers 16 residues. With V trimmed by 2 bases and J by 5 bases, 9 bases remained unmatched. Looked up from germline, CDR1 is SGHAT and CDR2 is FQNNGV. The CDR3 DNA follows: TGTGCCAGCAGCTTAAGGGGGGACAGGGAGAGGGAGACCCAGTACTTC. It is translated as CASSLRGDRERETQYF.

In regard to this clone: The sample holds other DNA sequences that translate to the same CDR3. The chain joins TRBV19 to TRBJ2-5; 7 bases line up with TRBD1. V lost 1 base to trimming and J lost 5 bases; unmatched junction nucleotides: 4. The germline V gene has CDR1 LNHDA and CDR2 SQIVND (reference sequence). The CDR3 runs to 14 residues. The CDR3 sequence is CASSIGQGGETQYF. The CDR3 region has the DNA TGTGCCAGTAGTATAGGACAGGGTGGGGAGACCCAGTACTTC.

This clone was seen only a few times. The chain links TRBV6-5 to TRBJ2-2, with D unresolved. CDR1 is MNHEY, CDR2 SVGAGI, per germline. Deletions cut 2 bases from V and 0 bases from J, with 10 bases between. The CDR3 is 16 amino acids. CDR3 residues: CASSYRRRTNTGELFF. DNA for the CDR3: TGTGCCAGCAGTTACCGTAGGAGAACGAACACCGGGGAGCTGTTTTTT.

J is TRBJ2-4 and V is TRBV9; a weak D match, TRBD2 (6 bases). This CDR3 is built from 15 residues. The germline V gene encodes CDR1 SGDLS and CDR2 YYNGEE. The V and J ends lost 10 bases and 0 bases respectively, with 17 bases between them. CDR3 bases: TGTGCCCGCCCGGGGGTTCCACTAGCCAAAAACATTCAGTACTTC. Amino acids: CARPGVPLAKNIQYF.

This sequence joins TRBV5-1 and TRBJ2-3; 7 bases are a match to TRBD1. Per the germline V gene, CDR1 is SGHRS and CDR2 is YFSETQ. V shed 3 bases and J 4 bases; nucleotides not matched to a gene: 11. The CDR3 covers 16 residues. CDR3 DNA sequence: TGCGCCAGCAGCTCGCAGGGGGATGAGTTGGCAGATACGCAGTATTTT. This translates into CASSSQGDELADTQYF.

The chain has TRBV4-1 and TRBJ1-2, with a weak D call TRBD1 (5 bases). CDR1 is MGHRA and CDR2 is YSYEKL in the germline V gene. The ends were cut back, 3 bases at V and 8 bases at J, with 19 bases in the middle. This CDR3 contains 15 residues. CDR3 nucleotide sequence: TGCGCCAGCAGCCACGATACAAACAGGCAAGGGGGCTACACCTTC. Amino acid sequence: CASSHDTNRQGGYTF.

This chain joins TRBV18 and TRBJ2-3; tentative D call: TRBD2 (6 bases). The CDR3 runs 17 residues. The V end lost 2 bases, the J end lost 2 bases, and 17 bases lay between the germline ends. Germline assignment: CDR1 KGHSH and CDR2 LQKENI. In DNA, the CDR3 is TGTGCCAGCTCACCAGGTGGCGGGATTATAATCACAGATACGCAGTATTTT. This gives the protein CASSPGGGIIITDTQYF. Supplemented by reference TRBV18 and TRBJ2-3, the full variable domain reads NAGVMQNPRHLVRRRGQEARLRCSPMKGHSHVYWYRQLPEEGLKFMVYLQKENIIDESGMPKERFSAEFPKEGPSILRIQQVVRGDSAAYFCASSPGGGIIITDTQYFGPGTRLTVL.

This chain uses TRBV7-2 with TRBJ1-1, with 8 positions matching TRBD1. Per germline, CDR1 SGHTA and CDR2 FQGNSA. CDR3 size: 12 residues. The V segment lost 5 bases and the J segment 11 bases; nucleotides outside the gene matches: 7. The CDR3 is CASSLTGERAFF. The CDR3 DNA reads as TGTGCCAGCAGCCTGACAGGGGAAAGGGCTTTCTTT.

V usage is TRBV7-9 and J usage is TRBJ2-2; 7 positions match TRBD2. The V and J ends lost 1 base and 6 bases, in that order; junction bases with no gene match: 5. The CDR3 runs to 15 residues. Germline V gives CDR1 SEHNR, CDR2 FQNEAQ (reference sequence). Here the CDR3 DNA reads TGTGCCAGCAGCTTAGGACTAGCTGGCCCCGGGGAGCTGTTTTTT. It specifies CASSLGLAGPGELFF.

The gene calls are TRBV30 and TRBJ2-5, with 8 positions matching TRBD2. The CDR3 sequence is 13 residues long. The germline CDR1 and CDR2 sequences are GTSNPN and SVGIG (reference sequence). The CDR3 coding sequence is TGTGCTCCGGGGGGGGGTTTTTCAGAGACCCAGTACTTC. Translated, it gives CAPGGGFSETQYF.

Ten or more counts support this clone. J is TRBJ2-7 and V is TRBV18; tentative D call: TRBD1 (5 bases). The CDR3 totals 13 residues. Germline CDR1 reads KGHSH; CDR2 reads LQKENI. V was shortened by 2 bases and J by 4 bases, with 9 bases between the two germline ends. The CDR3 DNA is TGTGCCAGCTCACCAGGGGCAGGGTACGAGCAGTACTTC. Its protein is CASSPGAGYEQYF.